These T cell receptor beta chains were read from a single sample in a study of Ad26.COV2.S vaccination and SARS-CoV-2 variants. Here immunoSEQ multiplex PCR was the method, and the copy in TCRdb shows in-frame clones only, minus some. The sample has about 350,000 clones; about 91% are singletons. The material sequenced was peripheral blood, taken after recovery from COVID-19. The receptor source for this set is a human donor who had recovered from COVID-19. The CDR3 runs from the conserved cysteine through the conserved F or W. D genes are given only for firm matches. Clone sizes are given selectively: once, few, many, or a class where the clone is expanded.

D	size	V	J	DNA	CDR3
TRBD1	-	TRBV12-5	TRBJ1-2	TGTGCTAGTGCCTTGCCCCGAAGATTTAAGACAGGGGTTTATGGCTACACCTTC	CASALPRRFKTGVYGYTF
TRBD1	-	TRBV2	TRBJ1-3	TGTGCCAGCAAGAGGGCGACAGGGACTGGAAACACCATATATTTT	CASKRATGTGNTIYF
-	-	TRBV5-4	TRBJ2-4	TGTGCCAGCAGCCCCCTTGGAGCCCGAGACTGGTCCAAAAACATTCAGTACTTC	CASSPLGARDWSKNIQYF
TRBD1	-	TRBV27	TRBJ1-2	TGTGCCAGCAGTTTAGATGGGAACAGGGGTTGGGGCTACACCTTC	CASSLDGNRGWGYTF
TRBD2	-	TRBV2	TRBJ2-7	TGTGCCAGCAGTGAAAGCCTAGCGGGGGTCTACGAGCAGTACTTC	CASSESLAGVYEQYF
-	-	TRBV2	TRBJ2-7	TGTGCCAGCAGGAGGGCTGCCTACGAGCAGTACTTC	CASRRAAYEQYF
-	-	TRBV7-2	TRBJ2-7	TGTGCCAGCAGCTTAGTGGGCGGGGAGTACGAGCAGTACTTC	CASSLVGGEYEQYF
TRBD1	-	TRBV12-3/TRBV12-4	TRBJ1-1	TGTGCCAGCAGTGTACAGGGGCCACTTGAAGCTTTCTTT	CASSVQGPLEAFF
-	-	TRBV9	TRBJ1-2	TGTGCCAGCAGCGTAGGAGTGGGGGCCTATGGCTACACCTTC	CASSVGVGAYGYTF
TRBD1	-	TRBV5-4	TRBJ1-1	TGTGCCAGCAGCAACACCGGACAGGTCGTCGCAGCTTTCTTT	CASSNTGQVVAAFF
-	few	TRBV7-9	TRBJ2-7	TGTGCCAGCAGTGCGACGGTCGTCAGGGACGAGCAGTACTTC	CASSATVVRDEQYF
-	-	TRBV15	TRBJ1-1	TGTGCCACCAGCAGGGGAAGGGGGAGGACTGAAGCTTTCTTT	CATSRGRGRTEAFF
-	-	TRBV21-1	TRBJ1-2	TGTGCCAGCCGCTACAGGGTAGGCTACACCTTC	CASRYRVGYTF
-	-	TRBV6-5	TRBJ1-3	TGTGCCAGCAGCCGCGGGAGGGGGGCAGGAAACACCATATATTTT	CASSRGRGAGNTIYF
-	-	TRBV6-5	TRBJ1-2	TGTGCCAGCAACGAAGGGTTACCAGCTAACTATGGCTACACCTTC	CASNEGLPANYGYTF
-	-	TRBV9	TRBJ2-7	TGTGCCAGCAGCGTAGCTACGGGCGGCAAAAGCTCCTACGAGCAGTACTTC	CASSVATGGKSSYEQYF
TRBD1	-	TRBV2	TRBJ2-2	TGTGCCAGCAGTGAAGGGAGGACAGGGGGATACACCGGGGAGCTGTTTTTT	CASSEGRTGGYTGELFF
-	-	TRBV19	TRBJ2-7	TGTGCCAGTAGTATCCTGCCTGGGTACGAGCAGTACTTC	CASSILPGYEQYF
-	-	TRBV27	TRBJ1-1	TGTGCCAGCAGTTTCGGGGGGAACACTGAAGCTTTCTTT	CASSFGGNTEAFF
-	-	TRBV7-2	TRBJ2-5	TGTGCCAGCAGCTTCCCTGAAGAGACCCAGTACTTC	CASSFPEETQYF
TRBD1	-	TRBV12-3/TRBV12-4	TRBJ1-2	TGTGCCAGCAGCCCGCTCAGGGGGTATGGCTACACCTTC	CASSPLRGYGYTF
-	-	TRBV5-4	TRBJ2-1	TGTGCCAGCAGCTTGCTAGGGGAGTACAATGAGCAGTTCTTC	CASSLLGEYNEQFF
-	-	TRBV27	TRBJ1-4	TGTGCCAGCAGTTTGGCAGGTAGGCCAACGAACCAACTGTTTTTT	CASSLAGRPTNQLFF
TRBD1	-	TRBV10-1	TRBJ2-6	TGCGCCAGCAGTGGGGGGACAGGGCGCCTCTCTGGGGCCAACGTCCTGACTTTC	CASSGGTGRLSGANVLTF
-	-	TRBV19	TRBJ1-6	TGTGCCAGTACCTTGCGCAGGATGCCTGATTCACCCCTCCACTTT	CASTLRRMPDSPLHF
-	-	TRBV5-1	TRBJ2-5	TGCGCCAGCAGCGTCCGGGCGGGGCGGGACGAGACCCAGTACTTC	CASSVRAGRDETQYF
TRBD1	-	TRBV7-3	TRBJ1-1	TGTGCCAGCAGCCTCGTGCAGGACAGGGGAGGTGAAGCTTTCTTT	CASSLVQDRGGEAFF
TRBD1	-	TRBV6-2/TRBV6-3	TRBJ1-6	TGTGCCAGCAGTTACTTGACAGGGGGTGTTGATTCACCCCTCCACTTT	CASSYLTGGVDSPLHF
TRBD1	-	TRBV6-2/TRBV6-3	TRBJ2-2	TGTGCCAGCAACCCATTCCCGGGACAGGCTAACACCGGGGAGCTGTTTTTT	CASNPFPGQANTGELFF
-	-	TRBV19	TRBJ1-3	TGTGCCAGTACCATAGGGGCATTGGGCTCTGGAAACACCATATATTTT	CASTIGALGSGNTIYF
-	-	TRBV5-1	TRBJ1-1	TGCGCCAGCAGCTTGGTAGGGGGGGCTAACACTGAAGCTTTCTTT	CASSLVGGANTEAFF
TRBD1	-	TRBV23-1	TRBJ1-4	TGCGCCAGCAGTCAATCGCCTCCGGACAGGGTGGAGGAAAAACTGTTTTTT	CASSQSPPDRVEEKLFF
-	-	TRBV7-3	TRBJ2-3	TGTGCCAGCAGCTTTCAGACTAGCACAGATACGCAGTATTTT	CASSFQTSTDTQYF
-	-	TRBV6-5	TRBJ1-1	TGTGCCAGCAGTTACTTTGGCAACACTGAAGCTTTCTTT	CASSYFGNTEAFF
TRBD1	-	TRBV7-9	TRBJ1-3	TGTGCCAGCGGGGACAGGGGTTACTCTGGAAACACCATATATTTT	CASGDRGYSGNTIYF
TRBD1	once	TRBV7-6	TRBJ1-1	TGTGCCAGCAGCCTCCAGGGGGGCACTGAAGCTTTCTTT	CASSLQGGTEAFF
-	-	TRBV6-5	TRBJ1-2	TGTGCCAGCAGTTACTCAGGGTCCAACTATGGCTACACCTTC	CASSYSGSNYGYTF
-	-	TRBV10-3	TRBJ1-2	TGTGCCATCAGTGAGTCGAGGGGTACCCTTTATGGCTACACCTTC	CAISESRGTLYGYTF
TRBD1	-	TRBV14	TRBJ2-5	TGTGCCAGCAGCCAGCTACAGGGGGCGGCGCAAGAGACCCAGTACTTC	CASSQLQGAAQETQYF
-	-	TRBV5-1	TRBJ2-7	TGCGCCAGCAGCTTGCAGGGATACGAGCAGTACTTC	CASSLQGYEQYF
TRBD1	-	TRBV6-5	TRBJ2-7	TGTGCCAGCAGCCAGGACAGGGGGGTCGAAGAGCAGTACTTC	CASSQDRGVEEQYF
TRBD1	-	TRBV7-2	TRBJ1-4	TGTGCCAGCAGCCCGACAGGGATTAATGAAAAACTGTTTTTT	CASSPTGINEKLFF